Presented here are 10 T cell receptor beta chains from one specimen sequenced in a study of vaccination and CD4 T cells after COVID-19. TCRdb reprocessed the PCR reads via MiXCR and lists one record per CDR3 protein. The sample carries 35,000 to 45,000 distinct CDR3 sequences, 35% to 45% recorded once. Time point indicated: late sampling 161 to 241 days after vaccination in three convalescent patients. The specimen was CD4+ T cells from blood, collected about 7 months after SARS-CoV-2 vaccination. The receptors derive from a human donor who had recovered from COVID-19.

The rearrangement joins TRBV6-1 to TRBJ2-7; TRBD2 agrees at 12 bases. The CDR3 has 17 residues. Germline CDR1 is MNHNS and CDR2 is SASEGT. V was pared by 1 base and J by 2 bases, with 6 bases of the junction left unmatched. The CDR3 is CASSEVGGLAGAYEQYF. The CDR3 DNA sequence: TGTGCCAGCAGTGAAGTAGGGGGACTAGCGGGTGCCTACGAGCAGTACTTC.

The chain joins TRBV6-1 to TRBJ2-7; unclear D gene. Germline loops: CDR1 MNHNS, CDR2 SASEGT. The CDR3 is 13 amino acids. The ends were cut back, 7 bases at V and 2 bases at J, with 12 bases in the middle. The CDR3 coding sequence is TGTGCCAGCAAACCGGGCGGAGCCTACGAGCAGTACTTC. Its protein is CASKPGGAYEQYF.

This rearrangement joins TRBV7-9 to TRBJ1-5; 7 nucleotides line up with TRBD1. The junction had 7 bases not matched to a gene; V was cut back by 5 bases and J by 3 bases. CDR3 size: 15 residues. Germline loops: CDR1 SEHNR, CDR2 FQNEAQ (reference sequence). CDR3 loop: CASSPGGGPNQPQHF. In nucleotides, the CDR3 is TGTGCCAGCAGCCCAGGGGGGGGGCCCAATCAGCCCCAGCATTTT.

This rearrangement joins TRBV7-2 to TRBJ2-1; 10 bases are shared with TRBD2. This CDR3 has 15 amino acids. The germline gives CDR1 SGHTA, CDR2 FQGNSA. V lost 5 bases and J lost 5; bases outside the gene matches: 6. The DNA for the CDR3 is TGTGCCAGCAGCCTCGCTAGCGGGAGCCACAATGAGCAGTTCTTC. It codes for CASSLASGSHNEQFF.

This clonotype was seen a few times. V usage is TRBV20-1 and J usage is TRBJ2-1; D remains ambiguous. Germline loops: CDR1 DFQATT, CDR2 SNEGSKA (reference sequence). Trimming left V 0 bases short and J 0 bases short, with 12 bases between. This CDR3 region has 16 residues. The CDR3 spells CSARDPQTSSYNEQFF. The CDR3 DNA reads TGCAGTGCTAGAGATCCTCAGACCAGCTCCTACAATGAGCAGTTCTTC.

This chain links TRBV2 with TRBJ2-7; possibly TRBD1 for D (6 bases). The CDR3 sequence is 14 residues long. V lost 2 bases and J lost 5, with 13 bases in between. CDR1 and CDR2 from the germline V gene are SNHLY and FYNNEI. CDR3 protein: CASSERGRGDEQYF. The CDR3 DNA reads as TGTGCCAGCAGTGAAAGAGGCAGGGGAGACGAGCAGTACTTC.

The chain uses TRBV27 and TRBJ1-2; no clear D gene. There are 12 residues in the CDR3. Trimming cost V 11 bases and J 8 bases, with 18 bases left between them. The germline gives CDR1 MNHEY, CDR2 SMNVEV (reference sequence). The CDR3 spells CAAGPILGGYTF. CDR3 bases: TGTGCCGCAGGCCCTATACTGGGAGGCTACACCTTC.

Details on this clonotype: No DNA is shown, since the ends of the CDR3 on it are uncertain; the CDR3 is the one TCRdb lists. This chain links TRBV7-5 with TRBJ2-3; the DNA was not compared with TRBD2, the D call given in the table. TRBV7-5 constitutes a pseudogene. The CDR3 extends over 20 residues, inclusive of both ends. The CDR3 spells CISVPEWVSGGRALADTQYF.

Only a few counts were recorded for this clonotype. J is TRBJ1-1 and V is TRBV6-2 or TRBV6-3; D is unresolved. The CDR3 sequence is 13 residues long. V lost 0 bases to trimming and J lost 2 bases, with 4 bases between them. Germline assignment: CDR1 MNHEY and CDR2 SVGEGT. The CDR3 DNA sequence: TGTGCCAGCAGTTACTCGGACAACACTGAAGCTTTCTTT. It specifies CASSYSDNTEAFF.

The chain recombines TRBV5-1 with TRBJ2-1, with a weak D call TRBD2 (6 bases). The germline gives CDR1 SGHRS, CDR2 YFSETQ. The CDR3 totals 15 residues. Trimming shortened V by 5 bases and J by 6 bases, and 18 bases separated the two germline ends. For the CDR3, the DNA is TGCGCCAGCAGATATGATGGGACTGCCTTCAATGAGCAGTTCTTC. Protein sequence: CASRYDGTAFNEQFF.